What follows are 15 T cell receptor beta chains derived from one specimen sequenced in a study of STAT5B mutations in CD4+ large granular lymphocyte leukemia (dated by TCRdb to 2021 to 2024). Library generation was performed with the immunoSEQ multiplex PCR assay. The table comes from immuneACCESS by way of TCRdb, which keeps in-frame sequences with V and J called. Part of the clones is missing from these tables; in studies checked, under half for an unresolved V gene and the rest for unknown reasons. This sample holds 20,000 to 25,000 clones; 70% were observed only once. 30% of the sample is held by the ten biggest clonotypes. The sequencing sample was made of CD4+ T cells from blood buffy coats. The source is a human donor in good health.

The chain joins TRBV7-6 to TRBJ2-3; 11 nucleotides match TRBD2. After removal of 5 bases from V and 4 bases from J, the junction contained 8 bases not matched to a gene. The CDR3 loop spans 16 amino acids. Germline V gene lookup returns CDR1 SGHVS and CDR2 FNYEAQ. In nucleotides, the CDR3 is TGTGCCAGCAGCCGTAATAGCGGGAGGGCAGCAGATACGCAGTATTTT. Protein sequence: CASSRNSGRAADTQYF.

This CDR3 reads CASSQRTGADTQYF. DNA for the CDR3: TGTGCCAGCAGCCAGCGGACAGGGGCAGATACGCAGTATTTT. The chain links TRBV7-2 to TRBJ2-3, with 9 bases that match TRBD1. Unmatched junction bases numbered 4, after V lost 5 bases and J lost 4 bases. The CDR3 is 14 residues long. CDR1 and CDR2 from the germline V gene are SGHTA and FQGNSA.

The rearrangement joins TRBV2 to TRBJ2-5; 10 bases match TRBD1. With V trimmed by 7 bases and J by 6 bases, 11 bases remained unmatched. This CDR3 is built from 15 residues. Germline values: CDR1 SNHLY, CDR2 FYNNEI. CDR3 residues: CASKKSTGGLKTQYF. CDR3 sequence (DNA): TGTGCCAGCAAAAAATCGACAGGGGGCTTAAAGACCCAGTACTTC.

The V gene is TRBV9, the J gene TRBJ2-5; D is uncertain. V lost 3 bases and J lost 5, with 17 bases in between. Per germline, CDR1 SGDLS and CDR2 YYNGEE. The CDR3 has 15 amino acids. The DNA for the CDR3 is TGTGCCAGCAGCGCCGGTGGTGGTAGCCTTGAGACCCAGTACTTC. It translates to CASSAGGGSLETQYF.

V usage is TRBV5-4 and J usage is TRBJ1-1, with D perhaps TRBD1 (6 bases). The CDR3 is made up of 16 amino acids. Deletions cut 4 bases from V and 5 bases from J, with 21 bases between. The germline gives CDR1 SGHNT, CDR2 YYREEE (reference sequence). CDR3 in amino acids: CASSDLGGRRNTEAFF. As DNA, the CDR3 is TGTGCCAGCAGCGATCTGGGGGGGCGCCGGAATACTGAAGCTTTCTTT. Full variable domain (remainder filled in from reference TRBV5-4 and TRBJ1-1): ETGVTQSPTHLIKTRGQQVTLRCSSQSGHNTVSWYQQALGQGPQFIFQYYREEENGRGNFPPRFSGLQFPNYSSELNVNALELDDSALYLCASSDLGGRRNTEAFFGQGTRLTVV.

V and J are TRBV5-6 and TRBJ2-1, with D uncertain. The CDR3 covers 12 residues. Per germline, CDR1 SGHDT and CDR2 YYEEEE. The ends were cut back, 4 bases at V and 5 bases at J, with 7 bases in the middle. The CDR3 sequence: CASSNYDNEQFF. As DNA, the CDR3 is TGTGCCAGCAGCAACTATGACAATGAGCAGTTCTTC.

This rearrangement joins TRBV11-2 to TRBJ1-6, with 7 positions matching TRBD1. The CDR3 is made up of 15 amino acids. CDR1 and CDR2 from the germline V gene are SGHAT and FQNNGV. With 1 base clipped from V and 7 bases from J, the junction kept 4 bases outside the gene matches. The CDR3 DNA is TGTGCCAGCAGCTTAGCGACAGGGCGGAATTCACCCCTCCACTTT. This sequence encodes CASSLATGRNSPLHF.

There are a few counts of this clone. DNA of the CDR3: TGTGCCAGCAGCCAAGCCTATACGCAGTATTTT. Translated, it gives CASSQAYTQYF. The rearrangement uses TRBV14 and TRBJ2-3, with unresolved D. V lost 1 base to trimming and J lost 7 bases, with 3 bases between them. Germline V CDR1 and CDR2: SGHDN, FVKESK. The CDR3 has 11 residues.

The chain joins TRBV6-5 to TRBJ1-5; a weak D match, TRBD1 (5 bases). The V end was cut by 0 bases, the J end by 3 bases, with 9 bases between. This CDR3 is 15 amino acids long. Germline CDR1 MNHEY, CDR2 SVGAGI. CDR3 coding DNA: TGTGCCAGCAGTTACTCTAGGGACGACAATCAGCCCCAGCATTTT. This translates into CASSYSRDDNQPQHF.

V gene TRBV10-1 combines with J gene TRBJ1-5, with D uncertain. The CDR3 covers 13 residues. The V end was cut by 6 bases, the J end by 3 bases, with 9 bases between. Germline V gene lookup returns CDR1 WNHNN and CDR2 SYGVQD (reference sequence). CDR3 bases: TGCGCCAGCAGCGACGGGCCCAATCAGCCCCAGCATTTT. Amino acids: CASSDGPNQPQHF.

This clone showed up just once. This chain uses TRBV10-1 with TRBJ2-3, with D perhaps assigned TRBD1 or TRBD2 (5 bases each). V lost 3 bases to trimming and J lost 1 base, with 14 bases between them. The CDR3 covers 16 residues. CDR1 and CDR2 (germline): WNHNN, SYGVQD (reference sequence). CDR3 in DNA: TGCGCCAGCAGTGACAAGGGAAGGGGAGGCACAGATACGCAGTATTTT. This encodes CASSDKGRGGTDTQYF.

The CDR3 sequence is CASSENMVSNTEAFF. The CDR3 nucleotides read TGTGCCAGCAGTGAAAATATGGTATCGAACACTGAAGCTTTCTTT. The J gene is TRBJ1-1, the V gene TRBV6-1; D call uncertain. The CDR3 is made up of 15 amino acids. CDR1 and CDR2 from the germline V gene are MNHNS and SASEGT. V was pared by 2 bases and J by 1 base, with 11 bases between.

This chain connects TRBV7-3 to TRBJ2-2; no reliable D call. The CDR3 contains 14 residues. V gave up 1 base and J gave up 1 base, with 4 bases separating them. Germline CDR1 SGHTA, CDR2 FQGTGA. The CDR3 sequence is CASSLIRNTGELFF. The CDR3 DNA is TGTGCCAGCAGCTTAATTAGGAACACCGGGGAGCTGTTTTTT.

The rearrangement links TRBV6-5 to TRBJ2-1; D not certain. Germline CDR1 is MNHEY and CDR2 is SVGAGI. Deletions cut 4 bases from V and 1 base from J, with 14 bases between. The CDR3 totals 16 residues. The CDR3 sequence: CASSSLAKVSYNEQFF. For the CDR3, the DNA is TGTGCCAGCAGTTCTTTGGCGAAAGTATCCTACAATGAGCAGTTCTTC.

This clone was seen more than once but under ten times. The CDR3 DNA follows: TGTGCCAGCAGCCTCAGGGGCTACGAGCAGTACTTC. Residues: CASSLRGYEQYF. V and J are TRBV7-8 and TRBJ2-7; a weak D match, TRBD1 (6 bases). V lost 5 bases, J lost 3 bases, and 8 bases lay in between. CDR1 and CDR2 from the germline V gene are SGHVS and FQNEAQ. The length of the CDR3 is 12 residues.